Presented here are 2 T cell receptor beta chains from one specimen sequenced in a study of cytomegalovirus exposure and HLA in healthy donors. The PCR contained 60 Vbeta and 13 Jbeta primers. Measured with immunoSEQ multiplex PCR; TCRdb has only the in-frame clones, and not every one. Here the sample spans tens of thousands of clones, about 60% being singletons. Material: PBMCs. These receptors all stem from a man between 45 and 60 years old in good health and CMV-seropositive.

CDR3 protein: CASSLGAGGDYEQYF. DNA for the CDR3: TGTGCCAGCAGCTTAGGGGCAGGGGGAGACTACGAGCAGTACTTC. The chain has TRBV13 and TRBJ2-7; 7 nucleotides match TRBD1. CDR3 length: 15 residues. The V segment lost 0 bases and the J segment 3 bases; nucleotides outside the gene matches: 5. Germline V gives CDR1 PRHDT, CDR2 FYEKMQ (reference sequence).

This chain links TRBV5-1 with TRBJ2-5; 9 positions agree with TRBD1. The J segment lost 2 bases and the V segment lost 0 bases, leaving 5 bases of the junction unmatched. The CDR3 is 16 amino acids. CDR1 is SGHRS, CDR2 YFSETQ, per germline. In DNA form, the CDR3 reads TGCGCCAGCAGCTTGGCGGACAGGGGAGGACAAGAGACCCAGTACTTC. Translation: CASSLADRGGQETQYF. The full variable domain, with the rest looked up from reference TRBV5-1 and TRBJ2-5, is KAGVTQTPRYLIKTRGQQVTLSCSPISGHRSVSWYQQTPGQGLQFLFEYFSETQRNKGNFPGRFSGRQFSNSRSEMNVSTLELGDSALYLCASSLADRGGQETQYFGPGTRLLVL.